Ten or more counts support the clone carrying this T cell receptor (beta chain). The CDR3 extends over 14 amino acids. V lost 3 bases to trimming and J lost 5 bases; unmatched junction nucleotides: 4. Germline loops: CDR1 SGHAT, CDR2 FQDESV (reference sequence). These data come from a study of kidney transplant recipient with SARS-CoV-2 infection. TCRdb independently ran MiXCR on the reads; one entry per CDR3 protein. Of roughly 250,000 distinct CDR3 sequences detected, less than 35% appear once; the ten largest clones hold about 7%. V is TRBV11-1 and J is TRBJ1-1; 9 bases align to TRBD1. The sample here was a blood sample, taken at baseline and between days 110 and 120 from a kidney transplant recipient. The TCR comes from a young adult male patient who had COVID-19 and was a kidney transplant recipient. Some of these T cells may belong to the graft donor. Here the CDR3 reads CASSLGQGWTEAFF. The CDR3 nucleotides are TGTGCCAGCAGCTTGGGACAGGGTTGGACTGAAGCTTTCTTT. The full variable domain, completed using reference TRBV11-1 and TRBJ1-1, is EAEVAQSPRYKITEKSQAVAFWCDPISGHATLYWYRQILGQGPELLVQFQDESVVDDSQLPKDRFSAERLKGVDSTLKIQPAELGDSAMYLCASSLGQGWTEAFFGQGTRLTVV.